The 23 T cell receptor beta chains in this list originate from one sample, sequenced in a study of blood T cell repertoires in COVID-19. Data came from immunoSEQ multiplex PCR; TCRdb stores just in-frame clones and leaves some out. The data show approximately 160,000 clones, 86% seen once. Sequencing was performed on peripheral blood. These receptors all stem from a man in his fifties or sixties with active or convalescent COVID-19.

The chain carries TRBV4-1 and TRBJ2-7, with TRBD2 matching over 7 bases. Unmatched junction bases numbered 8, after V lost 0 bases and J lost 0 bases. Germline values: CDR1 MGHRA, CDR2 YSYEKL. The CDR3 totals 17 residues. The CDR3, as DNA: TGCGCCAGCAGCCAAGATTACCAGAGCGGGAACTCCTACGAGCAGTACTTC. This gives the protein CASSQDYQSGNSYEQYF.

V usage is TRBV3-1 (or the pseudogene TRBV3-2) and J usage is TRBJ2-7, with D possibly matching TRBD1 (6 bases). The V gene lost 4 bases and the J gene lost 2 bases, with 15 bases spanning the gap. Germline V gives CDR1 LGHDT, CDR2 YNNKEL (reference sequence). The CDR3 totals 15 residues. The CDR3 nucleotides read TGTGCCAGCAGCCGTGGGCAGGGGTCAACCTACGAGCAGTACTTC. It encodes CASSRGQGSTYEQYF.

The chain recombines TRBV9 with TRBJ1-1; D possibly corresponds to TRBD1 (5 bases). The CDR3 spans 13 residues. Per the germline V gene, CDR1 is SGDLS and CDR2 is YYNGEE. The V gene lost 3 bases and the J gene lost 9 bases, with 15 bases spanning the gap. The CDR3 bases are TGTGCCAGCAGCGGGGGGGACCGCCGGCAAGCTTTCTTT. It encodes CASSGGDRRQAFF.

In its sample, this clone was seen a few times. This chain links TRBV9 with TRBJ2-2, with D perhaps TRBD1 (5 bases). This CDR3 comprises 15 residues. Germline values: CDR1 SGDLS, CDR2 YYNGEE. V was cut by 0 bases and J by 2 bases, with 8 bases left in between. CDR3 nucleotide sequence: TGTGCCAGCAGCGTAGGGGGCTCTAACACCGGGGAGCTGTTTTTT. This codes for CASSVGGSNTGELFF. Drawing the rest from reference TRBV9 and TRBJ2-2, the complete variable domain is DSGVTQTPKHLITATGQRVTLRCSPRSGDLSVYWYQQSLDQGLQFLIQYYNGEERAKGNILERFSAQQFPDLHSELNLSSLELGDSALYFCASSVGGSNTGELFFGEGSRLTVL.

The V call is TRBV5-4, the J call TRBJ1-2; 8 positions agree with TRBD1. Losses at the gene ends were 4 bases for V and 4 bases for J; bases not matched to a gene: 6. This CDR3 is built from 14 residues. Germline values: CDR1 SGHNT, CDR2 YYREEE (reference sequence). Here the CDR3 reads CASSTGQGFYGYTF. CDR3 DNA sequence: TGTGCCAGCAGCACCGGACAGGGATTCTATGGCTACACCTTC.

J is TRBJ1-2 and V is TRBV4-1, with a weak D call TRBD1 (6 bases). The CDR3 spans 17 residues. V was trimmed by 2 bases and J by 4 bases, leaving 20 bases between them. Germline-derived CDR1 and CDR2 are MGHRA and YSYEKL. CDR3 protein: CASSQPTLDRRLYGYTF. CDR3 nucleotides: TGCGCCAGCAGCCAACCTACCCTTGACAGGCGGCTCTATGGCTACACCTTC.

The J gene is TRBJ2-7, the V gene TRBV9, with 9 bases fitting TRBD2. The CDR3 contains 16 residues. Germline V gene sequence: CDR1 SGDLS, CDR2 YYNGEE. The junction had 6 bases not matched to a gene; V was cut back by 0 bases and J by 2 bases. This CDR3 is CASSVGSVAGAYEQYF. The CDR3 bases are TGTGCCAGCAGCGTAGGTAGTGTAGCGGGAGCCTACGAGCAGTACTTC.

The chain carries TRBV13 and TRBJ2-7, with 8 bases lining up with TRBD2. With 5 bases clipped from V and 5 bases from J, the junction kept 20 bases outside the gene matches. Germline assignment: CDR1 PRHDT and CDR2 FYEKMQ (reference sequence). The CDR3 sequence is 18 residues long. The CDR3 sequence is CASSQPFRMSGGPDEQYF. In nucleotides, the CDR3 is TGTGCCAGCAGCCAACCGTTCAGGATGTCGGGAGGGCCTGACGAGCAGTACTTC.

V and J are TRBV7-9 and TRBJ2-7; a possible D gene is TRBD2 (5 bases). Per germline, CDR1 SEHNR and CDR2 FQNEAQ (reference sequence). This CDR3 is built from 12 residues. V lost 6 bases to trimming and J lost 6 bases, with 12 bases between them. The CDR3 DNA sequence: TGTGCCAGCAGGGCGGGTCCCTCCGAGCAGTACTTC. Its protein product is CASRAGPSEQYF.

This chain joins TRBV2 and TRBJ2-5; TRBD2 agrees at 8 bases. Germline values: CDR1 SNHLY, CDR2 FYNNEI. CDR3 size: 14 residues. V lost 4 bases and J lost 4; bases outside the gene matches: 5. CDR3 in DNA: TGTGCCAGCAGTGGACTAAGCGGGGGAGAGACCCAGTACTTC. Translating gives CASSGLSGGETQYF. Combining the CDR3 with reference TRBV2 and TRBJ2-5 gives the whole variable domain EPEVTQTPSHQVTQMGQEVILRCVPISNHLYFYWYRQILGQKVEFLVSFYNNEISEKSEIFDDQFSVERPDGSNFTLKIRSTKLEDSAMYFCASSGLSGGETQYFGPGTRLLVL.

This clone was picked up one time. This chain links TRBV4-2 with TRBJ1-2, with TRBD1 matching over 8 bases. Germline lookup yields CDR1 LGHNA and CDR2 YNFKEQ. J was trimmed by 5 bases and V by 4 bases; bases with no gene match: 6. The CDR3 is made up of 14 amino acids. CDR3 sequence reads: CASSRPGGQYGYTF. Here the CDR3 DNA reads TGTGCCAGCAGCCGGCCAGGGGGCCAATATGGCTACACCTTC.

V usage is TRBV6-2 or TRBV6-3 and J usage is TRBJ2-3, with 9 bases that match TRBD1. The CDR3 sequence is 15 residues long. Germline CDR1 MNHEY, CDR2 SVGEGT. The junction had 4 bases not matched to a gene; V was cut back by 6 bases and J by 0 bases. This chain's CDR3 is CASSPGTGSTDTQYF. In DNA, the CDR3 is TGTGCCAGCAGCCCCGGGACAGGGAGCACAGATACGCAGTATTTT.

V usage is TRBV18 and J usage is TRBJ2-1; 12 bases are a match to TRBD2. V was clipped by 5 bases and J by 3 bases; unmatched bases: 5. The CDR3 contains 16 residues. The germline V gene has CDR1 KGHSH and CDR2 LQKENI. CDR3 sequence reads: CASSGSTSGGYNEQFF. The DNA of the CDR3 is TGTGCCAGCTCAGGGTCGACTAGCGGGGGCTACAATGAGCAGTTCTTC.

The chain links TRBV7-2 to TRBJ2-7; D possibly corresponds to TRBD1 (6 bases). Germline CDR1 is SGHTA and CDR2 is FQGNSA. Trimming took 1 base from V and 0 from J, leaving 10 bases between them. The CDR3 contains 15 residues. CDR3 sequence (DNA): TGTGCCAGCAGCTTAGACAGGGCCCTCTCCTACGAGCAGTACTTC. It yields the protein CASSLDRALSYEQYF. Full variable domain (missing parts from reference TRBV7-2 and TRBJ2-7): GAGVSQSPSNKVTEKGKDVELRCDPISGHTALYWYRQSLGQGLEFLIYFQGNSAPDKSGLPSDRFSAERTGGSVSTLTIQRTQQEDSAVYLCASSLDRALSYEQYFGPGTRLTVT.

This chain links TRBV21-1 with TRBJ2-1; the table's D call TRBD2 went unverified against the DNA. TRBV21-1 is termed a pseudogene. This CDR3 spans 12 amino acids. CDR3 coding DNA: TGTGCCAGCAACGAGTCCTACAATGAGCAGTTCTTC. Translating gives CASNESYNEQFF.

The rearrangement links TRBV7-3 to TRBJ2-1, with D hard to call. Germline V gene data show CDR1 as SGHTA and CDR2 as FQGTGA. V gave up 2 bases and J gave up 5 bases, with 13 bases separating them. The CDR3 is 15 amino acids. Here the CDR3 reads CASSLVRLLDNEQFF. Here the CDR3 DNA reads TGTGCCAGCAGCTTAGTTCGACTTCTCGACAATGAGCAGTTCTTC. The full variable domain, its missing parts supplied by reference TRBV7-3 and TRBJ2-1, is GAGVSQTPSNKVTEKGKYVELRCDPISGHTALYWYRQSLGQGPEFLIYFQGTGAADDSGLPNDRFFAVRPEGSVSTLKIQRTERGDSAVYLCASSLVRLLDNEQFFGPGTRLTVL.

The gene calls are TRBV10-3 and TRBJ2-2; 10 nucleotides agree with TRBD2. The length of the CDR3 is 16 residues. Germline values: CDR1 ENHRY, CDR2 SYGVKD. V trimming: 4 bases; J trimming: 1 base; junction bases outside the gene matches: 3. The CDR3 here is CAISGSGGKNTGELFF. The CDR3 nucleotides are TGTGCCATCAGTGGTAGCGGGGGGAAGAACACCGGGGAGCTGTTTTTT.

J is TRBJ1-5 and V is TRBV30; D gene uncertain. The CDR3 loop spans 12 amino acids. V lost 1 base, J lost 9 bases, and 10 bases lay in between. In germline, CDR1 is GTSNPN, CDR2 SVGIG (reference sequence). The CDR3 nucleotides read TGTGCCTGGAGTGAGTCCGAGGGGCCCCAGCATTTT. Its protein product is CAWSESEGPQHF.

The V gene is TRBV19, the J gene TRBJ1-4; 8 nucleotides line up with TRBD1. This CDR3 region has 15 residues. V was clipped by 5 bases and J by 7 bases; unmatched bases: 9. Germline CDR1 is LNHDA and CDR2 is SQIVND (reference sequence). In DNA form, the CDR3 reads TGTGCCAGTAGTCTTGGACAGGGAGGGGCTGAAAAACTGTTTTTT. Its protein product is CASSLGQGGAEKLFF.

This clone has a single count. The DNA of the CDR3 is TGTGCCAGCAGCTTAGCGAGGCAGTACTTC. Its translation is CASSLARQYF. The chain recombines TRBV6-5 with TRBJ2-7; weak D call: TRBD2 (5 bases). CDR1 and CDR2 from the germline V gene are MNHEY and SVGAGI. This CDR3 comprises 10 residues. Trimming stripped 6 bases from V and 9 bases from J, with 9 bases between.

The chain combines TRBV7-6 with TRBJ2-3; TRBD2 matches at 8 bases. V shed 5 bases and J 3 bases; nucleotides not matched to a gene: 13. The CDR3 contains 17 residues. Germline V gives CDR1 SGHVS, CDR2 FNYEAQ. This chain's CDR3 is CASSKTSGTSITDTQYF. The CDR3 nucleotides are TGTGCCAGCAGCAAGACCTCCGGGACTAGTATAACAGATACGCAGTATTTT.

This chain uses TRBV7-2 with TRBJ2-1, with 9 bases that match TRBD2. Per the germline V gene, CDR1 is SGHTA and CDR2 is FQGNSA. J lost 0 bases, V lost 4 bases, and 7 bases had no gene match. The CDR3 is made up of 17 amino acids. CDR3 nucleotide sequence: TGTGCCAGCAGCTCTGGACTAGCGCTTAGCTCCTACAATGAGCAGTTCTTC. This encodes CASSSGLALSSYNEQFF.

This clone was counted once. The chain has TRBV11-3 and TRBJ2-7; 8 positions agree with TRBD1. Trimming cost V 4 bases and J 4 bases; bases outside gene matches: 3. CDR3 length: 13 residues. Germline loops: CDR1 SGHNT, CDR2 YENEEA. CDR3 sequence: CASSSTGVYEQYF. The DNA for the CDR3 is TGTGCCAGCAGCTCGACAGGGGTTTACGAGCAGTACTTC.